The 2 T cell receptor beta chains below come from one sample, sequenced in a study of cytomegalovirus exposure and HLA in healthy donors. The PCR contained 60 Vbeta and 13 Jbeta primers. The method was immunoSEQ multiplex PCR; TCRdb's version includes in-frame clones alone and lacks a portion of them. The sample lists about 150,000 clones, approximately 79% occurring once. Sequencing input: PBMCs. These receptors all come from a woman between 45 and 65 years old in good health and CMV-seropositive.

This chain uses TRBV9 with TRBJ1-6; 7 positions match TRBD1. CDR1 and CDR2 (germline): SGDLS, YYNGEE. The trim removed 2 bases at V and 8 bases at J, leaving 7 bases unmatched. The CDR3 totals 15 residues. CDR3 coding DNA: TGTGCCAGCAGCGTCTCAACAGGGGTGGATTCACCCCTCCACTTT. This codes for CASSVSTGVDSPLHF.

The gene calls are TRBV6-1 and TRBJ1-4, with D perhaps TRBD1 (6 bases). V lost 7 bases and J lost 4, with 10 bases in between. Germline V gene sequence: CDR1 MNHNS, CDR2 SASEGT. The CDR3 has 13 residues. The CDR3 spells CASTGQNNEKLFF. The CDR3 region has the DNA TGTGCCAGCACCGGACAGAATAATGAAAAACTGTTTTTT.